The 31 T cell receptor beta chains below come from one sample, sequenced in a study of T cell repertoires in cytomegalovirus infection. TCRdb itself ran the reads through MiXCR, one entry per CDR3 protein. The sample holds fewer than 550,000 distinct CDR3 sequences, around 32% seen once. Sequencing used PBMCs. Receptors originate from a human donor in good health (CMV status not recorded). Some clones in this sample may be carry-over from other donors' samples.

The CDR3 coding sequence is TGTGCCAGCAGCCCGAGGGGGTCTGGGACAGGGGGCTTTCAGGTGACCCAGTACTTC. This translates into CASSPRGSGTGGFQVTQYF. The chain is built from TRBV3-1 and TRBJ2-5; 12 nucleotides align to TRBD1. Trimming cost V 4 bases and J 7 bases; bases outside gene matches: 19. The CDR3 runs to 19 residues. Germline V CDR1 and CDR2: LGHDT, YNNKEL (reference sequence).

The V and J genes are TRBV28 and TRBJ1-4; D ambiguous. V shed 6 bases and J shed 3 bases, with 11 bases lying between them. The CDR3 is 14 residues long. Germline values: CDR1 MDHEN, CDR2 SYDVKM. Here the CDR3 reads CASSRDTSNEKLFF. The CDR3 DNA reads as TGTGCCAGCAGCCGTGACACGTCTAATGAAAAACTGTTTTTT.

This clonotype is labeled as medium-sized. CDR3 protein: CASRHGQGGNYGYTF. DNA of the CDR3: TGTGCCAGCAGGCACGGACAGGGTGGTAACTATGGCTACACCTTC. The chain recombines TRBV12-3 or TRBV12-4 with TRBJ1-2; TRBD1 agrees at 8 bases. The CDR3 is 15 residues long. V dropped 6 bases and J dropped 1; count of bases not matched to a gene: 7.

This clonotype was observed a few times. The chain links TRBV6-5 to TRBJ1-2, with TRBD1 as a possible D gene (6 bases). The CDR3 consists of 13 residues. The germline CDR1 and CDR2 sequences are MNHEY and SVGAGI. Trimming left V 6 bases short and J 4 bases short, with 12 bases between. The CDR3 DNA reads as TGTGCCAGCAGACCCGACAGGATCTATGGCTACACCTTC. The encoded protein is CASRPDRIYGYTF.

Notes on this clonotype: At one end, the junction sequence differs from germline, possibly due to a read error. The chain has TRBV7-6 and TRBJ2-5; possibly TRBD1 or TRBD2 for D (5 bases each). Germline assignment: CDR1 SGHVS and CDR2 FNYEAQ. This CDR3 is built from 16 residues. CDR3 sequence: CASSSDEGKSRETQSF. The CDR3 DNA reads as TGTGCCAGCAGCTCAGATGAGGGGAAATCTCGAGAGACCCAGTCCTTC.

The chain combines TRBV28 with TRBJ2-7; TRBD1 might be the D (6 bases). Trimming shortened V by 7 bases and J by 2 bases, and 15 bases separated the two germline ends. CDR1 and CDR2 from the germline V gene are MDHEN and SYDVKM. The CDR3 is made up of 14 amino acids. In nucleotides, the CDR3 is TGTGCCAGCATGCTCCGGGACAAGACCTACGAGCAGTACTTC. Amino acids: CASMLRDKTYEQYF.

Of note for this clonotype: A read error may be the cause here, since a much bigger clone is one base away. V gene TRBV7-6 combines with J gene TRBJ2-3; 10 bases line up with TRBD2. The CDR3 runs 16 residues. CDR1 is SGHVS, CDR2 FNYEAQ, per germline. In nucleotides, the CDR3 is TGTGCCAGCAGCTTAGGGACTAGCGGAAGCACAGATACGCAGTGTTTT. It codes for CASSLGTSGSTDTQCF.

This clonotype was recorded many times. The CDR3 DNA sequence: TGTGCCAGCAGCTCAAGGCAGGGCAGCGGGGAGCTGTTTTTT. Translating it yields CASSSRQGSGELFF. The chain recombines TRBV11-2 with TRBJ2-2; perhaps TRBD1 as D (5 bases). CDR1 is SGHAT, CDR2 FQNNGV, per germline. This CDR3 has 14 residues. The V end was cut by 4 bases, the J end by 7 bases, with 13 bases between.

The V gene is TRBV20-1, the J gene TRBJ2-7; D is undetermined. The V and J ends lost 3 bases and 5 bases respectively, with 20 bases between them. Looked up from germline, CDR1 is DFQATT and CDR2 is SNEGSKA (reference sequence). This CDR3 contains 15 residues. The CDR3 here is CSARVKVLFRHEQYF. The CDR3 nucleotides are TGCAGTGCTAGGGTGAAAGTACTCTTTAGGCACGAGCAGTACTTC.

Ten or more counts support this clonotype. The CDR3 DNA sequence: TGTGCCAGCAGCTGGGACAGGGCGAACACCGGGGAGCTGTTTTTT. Encoded protein: CASSWDRANTGELFF. The gene calls are TRBV7-6 and TRBJ2-2; 9 bases are a match to TRBD1. Per germline, CDR1 SGHVS and CDR2 FNYEAQ. Germline trimming cut 4 bases from V and 0 bases from J; bases unmatched to any gene: 0. The CDR3 has 15 amino acids. Full variable domain (missing parts from reference TRBV7-6 and TRBJ2-2): GAGVSQSPRYKVTKRGQDVALRCDPISGHVSLYWYRQALGQGPEFLTYFNYEAQQDKSGLPNDRFSAERPEGSISTLTIQRTEQRDSAMYRCASSWDRANTGELFFGEGSRLTVL.

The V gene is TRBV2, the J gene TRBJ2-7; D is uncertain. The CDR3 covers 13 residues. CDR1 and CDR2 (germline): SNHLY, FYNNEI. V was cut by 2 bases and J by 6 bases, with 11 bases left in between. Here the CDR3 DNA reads TGTGCCAGCAGTGAACGTTGGGGTCGCGAGCAGTACTTC. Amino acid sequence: CASSERWGREQYF.

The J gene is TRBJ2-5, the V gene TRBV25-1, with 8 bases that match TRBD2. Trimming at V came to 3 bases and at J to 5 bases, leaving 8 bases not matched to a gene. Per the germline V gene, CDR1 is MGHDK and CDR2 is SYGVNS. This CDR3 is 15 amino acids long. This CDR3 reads CASSDGGRKGETQYF. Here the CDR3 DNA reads TGTGCCAGCAGTGACGGCGGGAGGAAGGGGGAGACCCAGTACTTC. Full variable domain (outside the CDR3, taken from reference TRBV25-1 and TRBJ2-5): EADIYQTPRYLVIGTGKKITLECSQTMGHDKMYWYQQDPGMELHLIHYSYGVNSTEKGDLSSESTVSRIRTEHFPLTLESARPSHTSQYLCASSDGGRKGETQYFGPGTRLLVL.

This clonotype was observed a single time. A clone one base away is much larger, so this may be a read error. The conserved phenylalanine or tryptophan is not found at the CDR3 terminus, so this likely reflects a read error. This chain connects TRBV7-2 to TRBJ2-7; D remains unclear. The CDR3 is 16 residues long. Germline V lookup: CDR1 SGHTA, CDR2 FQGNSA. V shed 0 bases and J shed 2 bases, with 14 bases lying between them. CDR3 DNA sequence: TGTGCCAGCAGCTTAGCGTTCGGGTTTCTAGCCTACGAGCAGTACTTA. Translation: CASSLAFGFLAYEQYL.

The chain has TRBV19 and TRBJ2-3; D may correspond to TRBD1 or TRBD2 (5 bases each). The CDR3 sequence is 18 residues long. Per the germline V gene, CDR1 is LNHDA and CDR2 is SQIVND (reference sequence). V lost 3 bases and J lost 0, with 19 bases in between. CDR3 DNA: TGTGCCAGTAGTATTCCTAGTCCGGGACGGCGGAGCACAGATACGCAGTATTTT. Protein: CASSIPSPGRRSTDTQYF.

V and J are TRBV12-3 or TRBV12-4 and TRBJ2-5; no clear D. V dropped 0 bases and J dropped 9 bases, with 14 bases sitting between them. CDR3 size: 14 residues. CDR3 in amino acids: CASSLAGTVGSQYF. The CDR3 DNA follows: TGTGCCAGCAGTTTAGCTGGTACGGTGGGGTCCCAGTACTTC.

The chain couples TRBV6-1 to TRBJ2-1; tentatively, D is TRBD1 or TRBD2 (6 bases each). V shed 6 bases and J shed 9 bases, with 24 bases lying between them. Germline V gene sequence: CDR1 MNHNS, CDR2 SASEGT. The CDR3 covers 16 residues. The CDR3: CASSPTRGEEGGEQFF. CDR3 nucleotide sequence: TGTGCCAGCAGCCCGACTAGGGGGGAGGAGGGTGGTGAGCAGTTCTTC.

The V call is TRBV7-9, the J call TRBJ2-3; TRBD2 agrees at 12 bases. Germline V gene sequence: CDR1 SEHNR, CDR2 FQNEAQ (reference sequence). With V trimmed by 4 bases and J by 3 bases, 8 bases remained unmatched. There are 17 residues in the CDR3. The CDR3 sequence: CASSSGTSGRSTDTQYF. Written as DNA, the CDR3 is TGTGCCAGCAGCTCCGGGACTAGCGGGCGGTCGACAGATACGCAGTATTTT.

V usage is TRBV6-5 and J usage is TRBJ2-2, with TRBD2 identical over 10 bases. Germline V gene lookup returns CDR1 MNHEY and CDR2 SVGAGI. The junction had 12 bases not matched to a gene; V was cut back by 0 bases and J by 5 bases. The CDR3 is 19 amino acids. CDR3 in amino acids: CASSYSPSGGHRRTGELFF. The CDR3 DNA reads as TGTGCCAGCAGTTACTCGCCTAGCGGGGGACACAGGAGGACCGGGGAGCTGTTTTTT.

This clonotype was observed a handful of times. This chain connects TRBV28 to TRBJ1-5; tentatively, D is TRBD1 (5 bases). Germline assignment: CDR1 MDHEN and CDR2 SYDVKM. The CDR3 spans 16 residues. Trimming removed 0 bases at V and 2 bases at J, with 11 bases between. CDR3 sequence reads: CASSLWSGDGNQPQHF. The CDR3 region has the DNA TGTGCCAGCAGTTTATGGTCGGGGGACGGCAATCAGCCCCAGCATTTT.

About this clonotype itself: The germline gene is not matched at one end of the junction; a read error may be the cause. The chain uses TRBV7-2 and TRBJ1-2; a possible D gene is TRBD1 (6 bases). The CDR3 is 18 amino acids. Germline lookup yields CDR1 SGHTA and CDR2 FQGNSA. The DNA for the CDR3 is TGTGCCAGCAGCTTTGTGACAATTTACAGGGAGGATAACTATGGCTACAACTTC. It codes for CASSFVTIYREDNYGYNF.

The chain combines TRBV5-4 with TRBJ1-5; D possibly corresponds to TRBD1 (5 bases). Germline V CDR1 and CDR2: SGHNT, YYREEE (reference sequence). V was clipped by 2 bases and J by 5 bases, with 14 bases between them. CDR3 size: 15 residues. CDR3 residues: CASSFGGGLDQPQHF. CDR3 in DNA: TGTGCCAGCAGCTTTGGCGGGGGTTTGGATCAGCCCCAGCATTTT.

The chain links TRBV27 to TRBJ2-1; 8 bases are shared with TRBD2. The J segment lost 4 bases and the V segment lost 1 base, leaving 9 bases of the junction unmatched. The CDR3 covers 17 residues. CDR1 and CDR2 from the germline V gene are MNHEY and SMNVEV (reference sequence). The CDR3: CASSLYHGASGYNEQFF. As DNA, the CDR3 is TGTGCCAGCAGTTTATACCATGGGGCTAGCGGGTACAATGAGCAGTTCTTC.

This CDR3 reads CASSKTRAGANVLTF. The CDR3 region has the DNA TGCGCCAGCAGCAAAACCAGGGCCGGGGCCAACGTCCTGACTTTC. The J gene is TRBJ2-6, the V gene TRBV5-1, with a weak D call TRBD1 (5 bases). CDR1 and CDR2 (germline): SGHRS, YFSETQ. The CDR3 contains 15 residues. Trimming stripped 4 bases from V and 4 bases from J, with 12 bases between.

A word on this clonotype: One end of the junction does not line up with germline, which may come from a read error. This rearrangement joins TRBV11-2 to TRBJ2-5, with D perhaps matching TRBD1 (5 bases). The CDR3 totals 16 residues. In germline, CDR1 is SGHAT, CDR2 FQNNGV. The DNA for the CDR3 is TGTTCCAGCAGCTTAGGGGTGGCCGTACTACAAGAGACCCAGTACTTC. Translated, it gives CSSSLGVAVLQETQYF. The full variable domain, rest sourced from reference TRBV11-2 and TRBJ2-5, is EAGVAQSPRYKIIEKRQSVAFWCNPISGHATLYWYQQILGQGPKLLIQFQNNGVVDDSQLPKDRFSAERLKGVDSTLKIQPAKLEDSAVYLCSSSLGVAVLQETQYFGPGTRLLVL.

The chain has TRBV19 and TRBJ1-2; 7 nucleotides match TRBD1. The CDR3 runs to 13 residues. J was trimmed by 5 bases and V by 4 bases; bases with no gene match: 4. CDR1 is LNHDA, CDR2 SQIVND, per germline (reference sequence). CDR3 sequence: CASSSQGVYGYTF. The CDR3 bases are TGTGCCAGTAGTAGCCAGGGGGTATATGGCTACACCTTC.

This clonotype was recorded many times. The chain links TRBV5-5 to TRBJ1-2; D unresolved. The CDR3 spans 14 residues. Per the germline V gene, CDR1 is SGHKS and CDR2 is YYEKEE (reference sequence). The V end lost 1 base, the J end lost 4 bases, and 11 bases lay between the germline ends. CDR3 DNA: TGTGCCAGCAGCTTGCCGGGCAGTGGCTATGGCTACACCTTC. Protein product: CASSLPGSGYGYTF.

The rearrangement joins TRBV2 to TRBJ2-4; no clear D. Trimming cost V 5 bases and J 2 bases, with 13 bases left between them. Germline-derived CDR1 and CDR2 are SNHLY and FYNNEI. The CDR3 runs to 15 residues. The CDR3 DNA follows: TGTGCCAGCAGTACCCAGGAAGGGTCCAAAAACATTCAGTACTTC. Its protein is CASSTQEGSKNIQYF.

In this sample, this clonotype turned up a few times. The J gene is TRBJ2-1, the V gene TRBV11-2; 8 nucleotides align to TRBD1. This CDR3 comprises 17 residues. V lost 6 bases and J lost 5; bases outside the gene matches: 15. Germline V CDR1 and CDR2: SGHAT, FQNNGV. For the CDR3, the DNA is TGTGCCAGCAGTACAGGGGGGTTTGGCAGGACCCACAATGAGCAGTTCTTC. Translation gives CASSTGGFGRTHNEQFF.

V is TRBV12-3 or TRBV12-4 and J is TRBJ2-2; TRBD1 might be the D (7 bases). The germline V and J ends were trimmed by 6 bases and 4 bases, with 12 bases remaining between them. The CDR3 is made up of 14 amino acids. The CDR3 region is CASREGQITGELFF. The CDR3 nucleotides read TGTGCCAGCAGGGAGGGACAGATCACCGGGGAGCTGTTTTTT.

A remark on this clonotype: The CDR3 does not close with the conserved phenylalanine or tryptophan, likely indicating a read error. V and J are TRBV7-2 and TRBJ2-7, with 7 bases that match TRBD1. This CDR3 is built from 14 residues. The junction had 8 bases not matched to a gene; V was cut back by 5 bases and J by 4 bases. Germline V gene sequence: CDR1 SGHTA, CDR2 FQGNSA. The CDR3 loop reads CASSRDRQQYEQYC. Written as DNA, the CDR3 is TGTGCCAGCAGCCGGGACAGACAACAGTACGAGCAGTACTGC.

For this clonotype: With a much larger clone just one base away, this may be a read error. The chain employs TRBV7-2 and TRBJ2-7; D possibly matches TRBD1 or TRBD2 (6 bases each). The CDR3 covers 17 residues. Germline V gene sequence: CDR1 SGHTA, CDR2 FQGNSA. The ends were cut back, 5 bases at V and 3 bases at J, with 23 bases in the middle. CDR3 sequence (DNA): TGTGCCAGCAGCCCGCACGGGGGCACCAATAAACACTACGAGCAGTACTTC. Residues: CASSPHGGTNKHYEQYF.